The next 6 T cell receptor beta chains were all read from a single sample in a study of blood T cell repertoires in COVID-19. Libraries were prepared by immunoSEQ multiplex PCR; TCRdb keeps only in-frame clonotypes and omits some of them. Of around 73,000 clones listed, roughly four fifths were seen once; the top ten hold around 2%. Sequencing used peripheral blood. Receptor source: a man between 65 and 80 years old with COVID-19, enrolled during active disease.

This clone has just a few counts. The CDR3 region has the DNA TGCGCCAGCAGCCAAACCGAGGGGGTTAATACTGAAGCTTTCTTT. Encoded protein: CASSQTEGVNTEAFF. V and J are TRBV4-1 and TRBJ1-1, with TRBD1 as a possible D gene (6 bases). The CDR3 has 15 residues. Germline CDR1 and CDR2: MGHRA and YSYEKL. V lost 2 bases to trimming and J lost 5 bases, with 15 bases between them.

J is TRBJ1-3 and V is TRBV28; D unresolved. Trimming removed 3 bases at V and 0 bases at J, with 6 bases between. Germline CDR1 is MDHEN and CDR2 is SYDVKM. The CDR3 spans 14 residues. The DNA of the CDR3 is TGTGCCAGCAGTTTCTCCGGCTCTGGAAACACCATATATTTT. Protein product: CASSFSGSGNTIYF.

The rearrangement uses TRBV5-1 and TRBJ2-1; 7 nucleotides line up with TRBD2. The J segment lost 2 bases and the V segment lost 0 bases, leaving 5 bases of the junction unmatched. CDR1 is SGHRS and CDR2 is YFSETQ in the germline V gene. The CDR3 is 16 amino acids. CDR3 bases: TGCGCCAGCAGCTTGGGGGCGCGGGAGCCCTACAATGAGCAGTTCTTC. This codes for CASSLGAREPYNEQFF.

As to this clone: One junction end disagrees with the germline gene, perhaps due to a read error. J is TRBJ2-2 and V is TRBV6-1, with 8 bases fitting TRBD2. This CDR3 comprises 18 residues. CDR1 and CDR2 (germline): MNHNS, SASEGT. CDR3 nucleotides: TGTGCCAGAAGTGCAACTCTTTGGGCGGGAGCGGGAGCCGGGGAGCTGTTTTTT. This codes for CARSATLWAGAGAGELFF.

This clone was seen a few times. The chain carries TRBV12-3 or TRBV12-4 and TRBJ1-1, with 7 bases matching TRBD1. The CDR3 spans 13 residues. V dropped 4 bases and J dropped 1; count of bases not matched to a gene: 0. CDR3 residues: CASSWTGNTEAFF. CDR3 DNA sequence: TGTGCCAGCAGTTGGACAGGGAACACTGAAGCTTTCTTT.

This clone is judged medium-sized. The V gene is TRBV19, the J gene TRBJ2-7; D might be TRBD1 (5 bases). This CDR3 is 16 amino acids long. The germline gives CDR1 LNHDA, CDR2 SQIVND (reference sequence). V lost 1 base to trimming and J lost 0 bases, with 13 bases between them. CDR3 in amino acids: CASSIGRQGLSYEQYF. In DNA, the CDR3 is TGTGCCAGTAGTATAGGGCGGCAGGGTCTCTCCTACGAGCAGTACTTC.